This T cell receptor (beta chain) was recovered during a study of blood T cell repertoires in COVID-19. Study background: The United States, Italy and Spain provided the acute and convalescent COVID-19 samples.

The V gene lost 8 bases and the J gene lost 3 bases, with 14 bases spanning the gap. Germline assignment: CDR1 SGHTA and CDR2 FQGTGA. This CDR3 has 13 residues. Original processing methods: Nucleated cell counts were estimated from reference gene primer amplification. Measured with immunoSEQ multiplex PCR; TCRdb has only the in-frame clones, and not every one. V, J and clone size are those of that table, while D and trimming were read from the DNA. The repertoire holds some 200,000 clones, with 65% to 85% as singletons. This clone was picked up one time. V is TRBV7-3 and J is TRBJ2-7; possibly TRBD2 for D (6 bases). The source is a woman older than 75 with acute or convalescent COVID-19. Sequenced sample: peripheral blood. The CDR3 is CASAEGRHYEQYF. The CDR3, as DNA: TGTGCCAGCGCGGAGGGGCGGCACTACGAGCAGTACTTC.